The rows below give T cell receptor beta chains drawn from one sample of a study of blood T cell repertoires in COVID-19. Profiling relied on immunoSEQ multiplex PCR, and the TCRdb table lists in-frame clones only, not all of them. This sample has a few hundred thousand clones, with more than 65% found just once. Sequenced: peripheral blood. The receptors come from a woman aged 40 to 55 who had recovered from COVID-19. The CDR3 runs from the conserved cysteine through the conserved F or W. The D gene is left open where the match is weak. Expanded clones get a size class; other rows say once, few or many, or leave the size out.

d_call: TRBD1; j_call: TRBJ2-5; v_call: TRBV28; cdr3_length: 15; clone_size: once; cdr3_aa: CASSQQGASGETQYF; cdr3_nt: TGTGCCAGCAGTCAACAGGGGGCGTCGGGAGAGACCCAGTACTTC
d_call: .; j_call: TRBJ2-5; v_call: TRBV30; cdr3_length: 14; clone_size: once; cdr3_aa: CAWSDGGSQETQYF; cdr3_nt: TGTGCCTGGAGTGACGGAGGGTCTCAAGAGACCCAGTACTTC
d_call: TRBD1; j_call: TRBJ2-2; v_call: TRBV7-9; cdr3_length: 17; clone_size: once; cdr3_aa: CASSSTGQGAVPIWLFF; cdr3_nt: TGTGCCAGCAGCTCGACGGGACAGGGGGCCGTCCCTATATGGCTGTTTTTT
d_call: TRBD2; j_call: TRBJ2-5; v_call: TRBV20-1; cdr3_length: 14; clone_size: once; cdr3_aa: CSASYGTSGETQYF; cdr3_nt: TGCAGTGCTAGTTATGGGACTAGCGGTGAGACCCAGTACTTC
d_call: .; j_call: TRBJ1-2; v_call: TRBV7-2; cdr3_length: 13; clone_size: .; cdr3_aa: CASRTGLDYGYTF; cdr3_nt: TGTGCCAGCAGGACTGGACTCGACTATGGCTACACCTTC
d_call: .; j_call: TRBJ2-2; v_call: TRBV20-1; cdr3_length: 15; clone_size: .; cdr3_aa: CSASVVSTNTGELFF; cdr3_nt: TGCAGTGCTAGTGTCGTAAGCACGAACACCGGGGAGCTGTTTTTT
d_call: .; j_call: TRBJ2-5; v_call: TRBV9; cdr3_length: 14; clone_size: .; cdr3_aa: CASSGGTFQETQYF; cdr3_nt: TGTGCCAGCAGCGGCGGGACTTTCCAAGAGACCCAGTACTTC
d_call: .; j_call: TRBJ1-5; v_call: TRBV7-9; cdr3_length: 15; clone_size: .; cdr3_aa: CASSRGEGTYQPQHF; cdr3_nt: TGTGCCAGCAGCCGGGGGGAAGGGACCTATCAGCCCCAGCATTTT
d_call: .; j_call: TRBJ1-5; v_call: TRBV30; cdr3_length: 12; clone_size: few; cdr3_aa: CAWSERNQPQHF; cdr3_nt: TGTGCCTGGAGTGAGCGGAATCAGCCCCAGCATTTT
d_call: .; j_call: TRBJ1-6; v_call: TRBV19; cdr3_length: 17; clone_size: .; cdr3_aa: CASSNRDILGLNSPLHF; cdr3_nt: TGTGCCAGTAGTAACCGGGACATTTTGGGTTTGAATTCACCCCTCCACTTT
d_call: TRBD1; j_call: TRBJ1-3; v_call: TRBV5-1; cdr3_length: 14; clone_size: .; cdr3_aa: CASSPGTDGNTIYF; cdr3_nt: TGCGCCAGCAGTCCCGGGACAGATGGAAACACCATATATTTT
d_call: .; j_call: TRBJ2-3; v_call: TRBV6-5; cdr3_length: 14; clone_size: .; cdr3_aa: CASGRGVSTDTQYF; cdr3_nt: TGTGCCAGCGGGAGGGGGGTTAGCACAGATACGCAGTATTTT
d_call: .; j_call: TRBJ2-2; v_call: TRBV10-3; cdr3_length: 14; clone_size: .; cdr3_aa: CAISEFELAGELFF; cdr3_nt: TGTGCCATCAGTGAGTTTGAGCTAGCTGGGGAGCTGTTTTTT
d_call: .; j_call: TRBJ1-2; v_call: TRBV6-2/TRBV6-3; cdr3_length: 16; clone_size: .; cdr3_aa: CASSSADRADPWGYTF; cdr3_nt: TGTGCCAGCAGTTCCGCGGACAGAGCGGACCCCTGGGGCTACACCTTC
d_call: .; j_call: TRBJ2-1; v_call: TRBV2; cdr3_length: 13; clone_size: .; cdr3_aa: CASRGGASTEQFF; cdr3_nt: TGTGCCAGCAGGGGGGGGGCTAGCACGGAGCAGTTCTTC
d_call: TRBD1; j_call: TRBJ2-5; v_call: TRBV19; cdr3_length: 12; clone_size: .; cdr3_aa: CASSDRGETQYF; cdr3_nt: TGTGCCAGTTCGGACAGGGGTGAGACCCAGTACTTC
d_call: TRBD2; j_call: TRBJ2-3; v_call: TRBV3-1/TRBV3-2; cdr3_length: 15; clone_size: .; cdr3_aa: CASSPIQDGGNTQYF; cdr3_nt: TGTGCCAGCAGCCCCATTCAAGACGGGGGGAATACGCAGTATTTT
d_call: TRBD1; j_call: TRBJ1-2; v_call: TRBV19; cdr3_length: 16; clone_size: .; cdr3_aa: CASSIGQGKIRHGYTF; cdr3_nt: TGTGCCAGTAGTATCGGACAGGGGAAGATCCGGCATGGCTACACCTTC
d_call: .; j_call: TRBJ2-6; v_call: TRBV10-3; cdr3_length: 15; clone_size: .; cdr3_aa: CAITSGLSGANVLTF; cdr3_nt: TGTGCCATCACGAGTGGTTTATCTGGGGCCAACGTCCTGACTTTC
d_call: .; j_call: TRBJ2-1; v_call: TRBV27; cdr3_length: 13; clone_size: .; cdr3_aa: CASAISHRNEQFF; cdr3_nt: TGTGCCAGCGCGATATCTCACCGCAATGAGCAGTTCTTC
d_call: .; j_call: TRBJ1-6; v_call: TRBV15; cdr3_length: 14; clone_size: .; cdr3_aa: CATSRDRGDSPLHF; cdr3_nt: TGTGCCACCAGCAGAGATCGGGGGGATTCACCCCTCCACTTT
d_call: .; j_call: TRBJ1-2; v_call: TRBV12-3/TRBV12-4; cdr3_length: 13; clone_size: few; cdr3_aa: CASSLASSYGYTF; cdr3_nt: TGTGCCAGCAGTTTAGCCTCCAGCTATGGCTACACCTTC
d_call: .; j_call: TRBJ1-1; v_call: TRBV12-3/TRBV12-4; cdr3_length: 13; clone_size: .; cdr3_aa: CASSGRVNTEAFF; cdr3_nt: TGTGCCAGCAGCGGCAGGGTGAACACTGAAGCTTTCTTT
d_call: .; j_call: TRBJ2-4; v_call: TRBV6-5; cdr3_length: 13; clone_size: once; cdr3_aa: CASKRDAKNIQYF; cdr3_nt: TGTGCCAGTAAACGGGATGCCAAAAACATTCAGTACTTC
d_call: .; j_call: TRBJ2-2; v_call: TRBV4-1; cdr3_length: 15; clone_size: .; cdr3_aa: CASSQEGGNTGELFF; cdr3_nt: TGCGCCAGCAGCCAAGAAGGGGGAAACACCGGGGAGCTGTTTTTT
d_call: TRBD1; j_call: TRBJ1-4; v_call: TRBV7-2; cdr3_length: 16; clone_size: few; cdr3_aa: CASSLGQGASNEKLFF; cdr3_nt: TGTGCCAGCAGCCTAGGACAGGGGGCATCTAATGAAAAACTGTTTTTT
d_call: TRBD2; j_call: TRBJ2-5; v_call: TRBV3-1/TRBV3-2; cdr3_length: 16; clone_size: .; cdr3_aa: CASSPYTAGDQETQYF; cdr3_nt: TGTGCCAGCAGCCCTTATACAGCGGGGGATCAAGAGACCCAGTACTTC
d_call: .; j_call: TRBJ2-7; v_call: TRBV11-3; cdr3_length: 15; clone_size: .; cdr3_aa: CASSLGGSLFYEQYF; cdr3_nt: TGTGCCAGCAGCTTAGGCGGTAGCTTATTCTACGAGCAGTACTTC
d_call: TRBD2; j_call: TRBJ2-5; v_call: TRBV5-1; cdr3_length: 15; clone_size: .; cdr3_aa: CASSPVAGAGETQYF; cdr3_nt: TGCGCCAGCAGTCCAGTAGCGGGGGCGGGAGAGACCCAGTACTTC
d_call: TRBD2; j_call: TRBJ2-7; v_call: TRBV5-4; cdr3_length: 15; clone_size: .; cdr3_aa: CASSLSGGADYEQYF; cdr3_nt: TGTGCCAGCAGCTTGAGCGGGGGGGCTGACTACGAGCAGTACTTC
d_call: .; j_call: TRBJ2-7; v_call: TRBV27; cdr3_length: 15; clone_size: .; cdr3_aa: CASSRLGQGGYEQYF; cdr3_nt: TGTGCCAGCAGCCGATTGGGGCAGGGGGGCTACGAGCAGTACTTC
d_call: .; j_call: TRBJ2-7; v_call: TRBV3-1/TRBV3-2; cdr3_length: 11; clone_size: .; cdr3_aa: CASSLNYEQYF; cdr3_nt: TGTGCCAGCAGCCTAAACTACGAGCAGTACTTC
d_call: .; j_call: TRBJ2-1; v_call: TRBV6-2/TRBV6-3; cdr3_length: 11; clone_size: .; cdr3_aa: CASSYRDEQFF; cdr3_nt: TGTGCCAGCAGTTACAGAGATGAGCAGTTCTTC
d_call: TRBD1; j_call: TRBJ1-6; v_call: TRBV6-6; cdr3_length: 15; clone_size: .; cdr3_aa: CASSLNGQGNSPLHF; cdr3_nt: TGTGCCAGCAGTTTGAACGGACAGGGGAATTCACCCCTCCACTTT
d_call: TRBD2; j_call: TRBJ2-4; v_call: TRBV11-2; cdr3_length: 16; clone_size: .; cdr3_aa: CASSLDRGVAKNIQYF; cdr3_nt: TGTGCCAGCAGCTTAGACCGGGGGGTGGCCAAAAACATTCAGTACTTC
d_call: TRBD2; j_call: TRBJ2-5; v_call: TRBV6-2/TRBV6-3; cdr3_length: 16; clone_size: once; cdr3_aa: CASSRSGGAGQETQYF; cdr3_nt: TGTGCCAGCAGCAGAAGCGGGGGGGCCGGGCAGGAGACCCAGTACTTC
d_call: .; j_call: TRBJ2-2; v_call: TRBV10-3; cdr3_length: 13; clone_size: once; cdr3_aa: CAIIVINTGELFF; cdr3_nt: TGTGCCATCATCGTAATTAACACCGGGGAGCTGTTTTTT
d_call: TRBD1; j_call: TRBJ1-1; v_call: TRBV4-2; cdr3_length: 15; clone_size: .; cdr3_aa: CASSPHRGMNTEAFF; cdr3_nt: TGTGCCAGCAGCCCACACAGGGGTATGAACACTGAAGCTTTCTTT
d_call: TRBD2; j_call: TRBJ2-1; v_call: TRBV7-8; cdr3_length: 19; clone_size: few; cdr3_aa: CASSAGTSGGLYSYNEQFF; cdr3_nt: TGTGCCAGCAGCGCAGGGACTAGCGGGGGCCTTTACTCCTACAATGAGCAGTTCTTC
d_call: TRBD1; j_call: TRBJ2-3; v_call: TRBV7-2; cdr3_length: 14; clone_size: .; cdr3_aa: CASSQGQVTDTQYF; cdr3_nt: TGTGCCAGCAGCCAGGGACAGGTAACAGATACGCAGTATTTT
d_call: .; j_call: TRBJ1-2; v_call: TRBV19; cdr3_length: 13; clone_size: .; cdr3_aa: CASSNQGIYGYTF; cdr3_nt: TGTGCCAGTAGTAACCAGGGGATCTATGGCTACACCTTC
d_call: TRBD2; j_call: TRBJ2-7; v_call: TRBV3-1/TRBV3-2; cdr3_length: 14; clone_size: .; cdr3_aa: CASRQRTSGGEQYF; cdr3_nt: TGTGCCAGCAGACAAAGGACTAGCGGGGGAGAGCAGTACTTC
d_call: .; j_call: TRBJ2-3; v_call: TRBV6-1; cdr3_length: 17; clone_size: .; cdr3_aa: CASSEKRRLTSTDTQYF; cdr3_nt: TGTGCCAGCAGTGAAAAGCGGAGACTCACTAGCACAGATACGCAGTATTTT
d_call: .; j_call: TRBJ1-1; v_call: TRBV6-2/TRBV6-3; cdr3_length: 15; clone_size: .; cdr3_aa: CASSYAGGQNTEAFF; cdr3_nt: TGTGCCAGCAGTTACGCGGGAGGGCAGAACACTGAAGCTTTCTTT
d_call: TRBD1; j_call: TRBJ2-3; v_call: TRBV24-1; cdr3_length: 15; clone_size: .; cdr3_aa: CATSDPGQGSDTQYF; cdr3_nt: TGTGCCACCAGTGACCCGGGACAGGGGTCAGATACGCAGTATTTT
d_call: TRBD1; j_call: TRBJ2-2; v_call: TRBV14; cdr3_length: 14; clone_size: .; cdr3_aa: CASSRTGFNGELFF; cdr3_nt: TGTGCCAGCAGCCGGACAGGGTTTAACGGGGAGCTGTTTTTT
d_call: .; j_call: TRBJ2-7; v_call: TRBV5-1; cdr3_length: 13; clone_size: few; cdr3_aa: CASSTGSVNEQYF; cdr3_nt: TGCGCCAGCAGCACAGGGTCGGTCAACGAGCAGTACTTC
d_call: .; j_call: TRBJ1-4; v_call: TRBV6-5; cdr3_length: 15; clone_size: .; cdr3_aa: CASSLLAGGNEKLFF; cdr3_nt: TGTGCCAGCAGTTTACTCGCCGGCGGTAATGAAAAACTGTTTTTT
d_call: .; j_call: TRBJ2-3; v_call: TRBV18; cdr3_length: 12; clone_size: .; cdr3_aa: CASSSLTDTQYF; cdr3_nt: TGTGCCAGCTCATCGCTAACAGATACGCAGTATTTT
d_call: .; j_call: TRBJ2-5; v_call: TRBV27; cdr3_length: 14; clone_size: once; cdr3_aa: CASSLSYSDETQYF; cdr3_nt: TGTGCCAGCAGTTTATCTTACTCCGATGAGACCCAGTACTTC
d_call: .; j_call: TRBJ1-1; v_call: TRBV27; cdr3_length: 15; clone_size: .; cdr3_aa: CASSLVDRFNTEAFF; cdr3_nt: TGTGCCAGCAGTTTAGTAGACAGATTTAACACTGAAGCTTTCTTT
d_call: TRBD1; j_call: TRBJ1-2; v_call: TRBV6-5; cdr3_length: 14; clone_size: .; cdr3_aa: CAATEPGQGVRYTF; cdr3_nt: TGTGCCGCGACGGAGCCGGGACAGGGGGTTCGGTACACCTTC
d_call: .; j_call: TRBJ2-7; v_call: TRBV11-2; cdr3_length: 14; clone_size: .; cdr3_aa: CASSLGEGHYEQYF; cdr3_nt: TGTGCCAGCAGCTTAGGGGAGGGACACTACGAGCAGTACTTC